The clone carrying this T cell receptor beta chain was counted at least ten times. Its antigen remains unidentified. These data come from a study of T cells in Graves' hyperthyroidism and ophthalmopathy. Overall study findings and caveats: Blood also contained most expanded thyroid clonotypes above 0.001.

Trimming took 0 bases from V and 4 from J, leaving 14 bases between them. There are 15 residues in the CDR3. Germline lookup yields CDR1 DFQATT and CDR2 SNEGSKA (reference sequence). Amplified TCR beta CDR3 regions came from RNA transcripts. Using the HTBI primer set, a first-round RT-PCR was run on the TCR CDR3. Via MiXCR, TCRdb re-called the multiplex PCR reads, giving one row per CDR3 protein. The sample carries about 420,000 distinct CDR3 sequences, around 13% recorded once. The V and J genes are TRBV20-1 and TRBJ2-3; D is undetermined. This clonotype was sampled from a woman under 30 with Graves' hyperthyroidism. Sequenced sample: blood. CDR3 residues: CSARDQAPKADTQYF. The CDR3 DNA is TGCAGTGCTAGAGATCAGGCCCCTAAGGCAGATACGCAGTATTTT.